The T cell receptor (beta chain) under discussion was sequenced for a study of T cell repertoires in cytomegalovirus infection. Study summary: Evidence of both CMV infection and a matching HLA type came from public TCR beta signatures.

To note about this clonotype: A read error may produce the germline difference seen at one junction end.

Using its own MiXCR run on the reads, TCRdb lists one record per CDR3 protein. The sample shows 300,000 to 450,000 distinct CDR3 sequences, 15% to 20% of them seen only once. This CDR3 comprises 15 residues. The V gene's germline CDR1 is DFQATT and CDR2 SNEGSKA (reference sequence). The rearrangement links TRBV20-1 to TRBJ2-5; 7 bases map to TRBD2. The sequenced sample was PBMCs. The sequence derives from a human donor in good health (CMV status not recorded). Some clones in this sample may be carry-over from other donors' samples. The CDR3 nucleotides are TGCAGTGCCGTAGATCCAGCGGGGATTAAAGAGATCCAGTACTTC. It codes for CSAVDPAGIKEIQYF.